This is a list of T cell receptor beta chains from one sample in a study of T cell responses to AZD1222 COVID-19 vaccine. Data came from immunoSEQ multiplex PCR; TCRdb stores just in-frame clones and leaves some out. The sample records some 120,000 clones, around nine tenths being singletons. The material was peripheral blood, obtained on day 0 of AZD1222 vaccination. Source of these receptors: an adult in good health. CDR3s leave out the opening cysteine and the closing phenylalanine or tryptophan. The D gene is left open where the match is weak.

TRBD1	TRBV2	13	TRBJ2-2	ASSPQGVDTGELF
TRBD2	TRBV11-3	13	TRBJ2-7	ASSLTSGSSTEQY
TRBD2	TRBV7-2	12	TRBJ2-1	ASSRSGSVDEQF
NA	TRBV19	9	TRBJ1-2	ASSAGYGYT
TRBD1	TRBV3-1/TRBV3-2	14	TRBJ2-3	ASSQRRDRNTDTQY
NA	TRBV18	14	TRBJ1-2	ASSPVPERTLYGYT
TRBD1	TRBV6-1	15	TRBJ2-7	ASSEQLTGGGIYEQY
NA	TRBV5-1	14	TRBJ1-2	ASSSTLSGGYDGYT
TRBD2	TRBV7-9	12	TRBJ2-5	ASSFFSGAPTQY
NA	TRBV27	11	TRBJ1-4	ASSLYDDEKLF
NA	TRBV4-1	12	TRBJ2-7	ASSQEPGSYEQY
NA	TRBV27	11	TRBJ2-3	ASSLFNTDTQY
NA	TRBV28	12	TRBJ2-5	ASSFGPHEETQY
NA	TRBV5-1	12	TRBJ2-2	ASSLGQATGELF
NA	TRBV3-1/TRBV3-2	11	TRBJ1-5	ASSGREGQPQH
NA	TRBV2	11	TRBJ2-7	ASSLGAPYEQY
NA	TRBV5-5	10	TRBJ1-4	ASSPDIEKLF
NA	TRBV12-5	11	TRBJ1-1	ASGLEGARSAF
NA	TRBV4-1	14	TRBJ1-1	ASSQGGQGRVSEAF
NA	TRBV28	11	TRBJ2-7	ASSLSSSYEQY
TRBD1	TRBV18	14	TRBJ1-2	ASSLGQGSPNYGYT
NA	TRBV4-1	15	TRBJ2-1	ASSQEGVGSSYNEQF
TRBD1	TRBV5-1	14	TRBJ2-3	ASSAGQGTSTDTQY
NA	TRBV12-3/TRBV12-4	9	TRBJ2-3	ASAVLGTQY
NA	TRBV4-1	11	TRBJ2-1	ASSLERANEQF
NA	TRBV12-1	12	TRBJ2-5	ASSRRTGLKTQY
NA	TRBV7-9	10	TRBJ1-5	ASSNSMQPQH
NA	TRBV18	11	TRBJ1-1	ASSPDMNTEAF
TRBD2	TRBV5-1	14	TRBJ2-3	ASSPGPSGRADTQY
NA	TRBV3-1/TRBV3-2	11	TRBJ1-1	ASSQVLGTEAF
NA	TRBV6-2/TRBV6-3	12	TRBJ1-1	ASSRGGGVTEAF
TRBD1	TRBV6-6	11	TRBJ2-1	ASSPQGFGEQF
NA	TRBV3-1/TRBV3-2	13	TRBJ1-1	ASSHPGDSPGRAF
NA	TRBV29-1	10	TRBJ1-1	SVSGPNTEAF
NA	TRBV30	13	TRBJ1-6	AWKFSRGGNSPLH
NA	TRBV4-1	14	TRBJ2-1	ASSQEGRLHYNEQF
TRBD1	TRBV11-2	12	TRBJ2-7	ASSLYRGVYEQY
NA	TRBV19	11	TRBJ2-2	ASSITVTGELF
NA	TRBV7-8	14	TRBJ1-4	ASSARDFATNEKLF
NA	TRBV7-2	16	TRBJ1-5	ASSLVGVGVPANQPQH
NA	TRBV7-8	13	TRBJ1-2	ASSLAARKDYGYT
NA	TRBV29-1	11	TRBJ2-2	SVDGQNTGELF
NA	TRBV18	14	TRBJ2-6	ASSPNSGAGANVLT
NA	TRBV7-8	12	TRBJ1-5	ASSLESSAQPQH
TRBD1	TRBV11-2	12	TRBJ1-2	ASSLTGPNYGYT
NA	TRBV20-1	9	TRBJ2-7	SAISNYEQY
TRBD2	TRBV19	13	TRBJ2-7	ASSTPSGTTYEQY
NA	TRBV6-5	12	TRBJ1-1	ASTLDPAGTEAF
NA	TRBV11-3	15	TRBJ2-2	ASSLSISGPNTGELF
TRBD2	TRBV19	14	TRBJ2-2	ASTAEAAGGFGELF